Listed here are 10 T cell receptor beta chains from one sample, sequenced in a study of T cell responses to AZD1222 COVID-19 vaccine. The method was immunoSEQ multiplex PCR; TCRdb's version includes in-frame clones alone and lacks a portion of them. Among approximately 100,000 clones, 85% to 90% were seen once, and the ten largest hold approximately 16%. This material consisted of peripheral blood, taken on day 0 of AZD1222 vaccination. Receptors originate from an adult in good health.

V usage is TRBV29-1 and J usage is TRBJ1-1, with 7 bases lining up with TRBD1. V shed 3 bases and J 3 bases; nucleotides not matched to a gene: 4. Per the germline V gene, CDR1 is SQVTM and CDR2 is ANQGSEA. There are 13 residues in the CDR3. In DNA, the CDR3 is TGCAGCGTTGAGACAGGGCGGGACACTGAAGCTTTCTTT. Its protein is CSVETGRDTEAFF.

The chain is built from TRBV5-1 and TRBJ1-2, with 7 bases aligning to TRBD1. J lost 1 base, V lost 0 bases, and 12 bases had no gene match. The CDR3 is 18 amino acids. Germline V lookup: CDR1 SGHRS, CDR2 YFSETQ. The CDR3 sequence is CASSLVTPDRRFNYGYTF. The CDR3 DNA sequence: TGCGCCAGCAGCTTGGTGACCCCGGACAGGCGGTTTAACTATGGCTACACCTTC.

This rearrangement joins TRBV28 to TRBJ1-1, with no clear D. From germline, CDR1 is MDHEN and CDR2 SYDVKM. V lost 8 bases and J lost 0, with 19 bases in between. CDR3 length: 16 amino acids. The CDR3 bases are TGTGCCAGCGTAGTTGGGTCCCCTCTTATGAACACTGAAGCTTTCTTT. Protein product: CASVVGSPLMNTEAFF.

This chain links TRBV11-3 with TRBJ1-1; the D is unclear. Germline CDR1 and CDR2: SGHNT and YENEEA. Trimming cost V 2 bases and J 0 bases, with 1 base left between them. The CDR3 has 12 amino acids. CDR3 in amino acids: CASSLMNTEAFF. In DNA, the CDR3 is TGTGCCAGCAGCTTAATGAACACTGAAGCTTTCTTT. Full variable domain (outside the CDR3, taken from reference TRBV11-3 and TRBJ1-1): EAGVVQSPRYKIIEKKQPVAFWCNPISGHNTLYWYLQNLGQGPELLIRYENEEAVDDSQLPKDRFSAERLKGVDSTLKIQPAELGDSAVYLCASSLMNTEAFFGQGTRLTVV.

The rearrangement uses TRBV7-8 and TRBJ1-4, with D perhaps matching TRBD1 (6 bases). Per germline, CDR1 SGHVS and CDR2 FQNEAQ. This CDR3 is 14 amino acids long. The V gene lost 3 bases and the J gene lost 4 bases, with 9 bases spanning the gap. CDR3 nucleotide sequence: TGTGCCAGCAGCTTGGACAGACGTAATGAAAAACTGTTTTTT. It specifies CASSLDRRNEKLFF.

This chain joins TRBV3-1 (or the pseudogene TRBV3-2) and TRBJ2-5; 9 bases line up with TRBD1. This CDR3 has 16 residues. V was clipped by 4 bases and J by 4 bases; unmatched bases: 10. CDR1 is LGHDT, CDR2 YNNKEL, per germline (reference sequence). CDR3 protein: CASSPSDRGWGETQYF. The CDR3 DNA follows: TGTGCCAGCAGCCCTTCCGACAGGGGGTGGGGAGAGACCCAGTACTTC.

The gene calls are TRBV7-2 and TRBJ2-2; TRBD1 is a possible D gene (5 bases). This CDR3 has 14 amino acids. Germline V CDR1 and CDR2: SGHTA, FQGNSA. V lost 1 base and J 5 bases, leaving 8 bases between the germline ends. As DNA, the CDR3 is TGTGCCAGCAGCTTAGGACAGAGTACCGGGGAGCTGTTTTTT. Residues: CASSLGQSTGELFF.

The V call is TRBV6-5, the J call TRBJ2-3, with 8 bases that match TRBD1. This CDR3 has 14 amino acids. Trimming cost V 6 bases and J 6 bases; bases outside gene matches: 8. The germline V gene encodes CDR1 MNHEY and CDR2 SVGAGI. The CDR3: CASSPGQGADTQYF. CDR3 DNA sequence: TGTGCCAGCAGCCCAGGACAGGGAGCCGATACGCAGTATTTT.

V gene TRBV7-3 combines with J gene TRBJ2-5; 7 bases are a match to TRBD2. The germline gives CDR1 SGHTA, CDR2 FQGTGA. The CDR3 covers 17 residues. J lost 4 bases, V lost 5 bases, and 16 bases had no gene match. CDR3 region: CASSLPEGGIGPETQYF. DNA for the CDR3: TGTGCCAGCAGCCTCCCGGAGGGAGGGATAGGGCCAGAGACCCAGTACTTC. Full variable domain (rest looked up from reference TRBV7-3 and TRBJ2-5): GAGVSQTPSNKVTEKGKYVELRCDPISGHTALYWYRQSLGQGPEFLIYFQGTGAADDSGLPNDRFFAVRPEGSVSTLKIQRTERGDSAVYLCASSLPEGGIGPETQYFGPGTRLLVL.

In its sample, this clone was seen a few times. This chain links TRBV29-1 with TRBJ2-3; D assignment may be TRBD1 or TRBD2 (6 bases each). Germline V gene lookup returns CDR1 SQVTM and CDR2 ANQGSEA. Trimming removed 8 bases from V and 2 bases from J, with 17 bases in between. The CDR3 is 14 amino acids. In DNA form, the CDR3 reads TGCAGCCTCCTGGCCGGGGGCCTCACAGATACGCAGTATTTT. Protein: CSLLAGGLTDTQYF.